A single sample gave rise to the 15 T cell receptor beta chains below, sequenced in a study of early T cells in non-severe SARS-CoV-2 infection. TCRdb reanalysed the 5' RACE reads using MiXCR and keeps one entry per CDR3 protein. In the table there are fewer than 75,000 distinct CDR3 sequences, 20% of which are singletons. The material sequenced was whole blood, taken at baseline. The receptors shown here come from an adult who was a healthcare worker with PCR-confirmed SARS-CoV-2 infection or an uninfected control (not recorded which).

This chain links TRBV27 with TRBJ1-1, with no clear D. Germline assignment: CDR1 MNHEY and CDR2 SMNVEV (reference sequence). The V end lost 11 bases, the J end lost 4 bases, and 26 bases lay between the germline ends. This CDR3 comprises 16 residues. DNA of the CDR3: TGTGCCGGCCCAATAGGGCCCCTTATGTCCGGCACTGAAGCTTTCTTT. Translation: CAGPIGPLMSGTEAFF.

This chain connects TRBV19 to TRBJ2-3, with a possible D match to TRBD2 (6 bases). Between the trimmed V and J ends, which lost 6 bases and 1 base, there was a span of 17 bases. Germline values: CDR1 LNHDA, CDR2 SQIVND (reference sequence). This CDR3 is built from 16 residues. The CDR3 DNA follows: TGTGCCAGTAGAAATCTGTTGGCGGGGCGCACAGATACGCAGTATTTT. Translating gives CASRNLLAGRTDTQYF.

The V gene is TRBV12-3 or TRBV12-4, the J gene TRBJ2-3; D is undetermined. The CDR3 runs to 15 residues. Trimming cost V 4 bases and J 4 bases, with 15 bases left between them. CDR3 amino acids: CASSSRSGGADTQYF. The DNA of the CDR3 is TGTGCCAGCAGTTCCAGGTCGGGTGGCGCAGATACGCAGTATTTT.

The CDR3 sequence is CASSEQGAVRNEQFF. The CDR3 DNA is TGTGCCAGCAGTGAACAGGGGGCAGTACGGAATGAGCAGTTCTTC. The V and J genes are TRBV6-1 and TRBJ2-1, with 8 bases matching TRBD1. V lost 2 bases to trimming and J lost 7 bases; unmatched junction nucleotides: 7. The germline gives CDR1 MNHNS, CDR2 SASEGT. The length of the CDR3 is 15 residues.

The V call is TRBV3-1, the J call TRBJ2-3, with D tentatively TRBD1 or TRBD2 (5 bases each). The V gene lost 4 bases and the J gene lost 9 bases, with 11 bases spanning the gap. The CDR3 length is 12 residues. Germline V gives CDR1 LGHDT, CDR2 YNNKEL (reference sequence). The CDR3 DNA is TGTGCCAGCAGCCCAGAGGGGATCACGCAGTATTTT. This encodes CASSPEGITQYF.

This clonotype was seen a handful of times. The chain employs TRBV15 and TRBJ1-1, with D tentatively TRBD1 (6 bases). This CDR3 has 14 residues. V lost 4 bases to trimming and J lost 1 base, with 10 bases between them. Germline V gives CDR1 LNHNV, CDR2 YYDKDF (reference sequence). The chain's CDR3 is CATSIGGPNTEAFF. The CDR3 coding sequence is TGTGCCACCAGCATAGGGGGTCCGAACACTGAAGCTTTCTTT.

This chain uses TRBV4-1 with TRBJ2-3, with TRBD1 as a possible D gene (5 bases). V was clipped by 4 bases and J by 3 bases, with 8 bases between them. This CDR3 has 13 residues. Germline CDR1 is MGHRA and CDR2 is YSYEKL. In nucleotides, the CDR3 is TGCGCCAGCAGCCGGCAGGGAACAGATACGCAGTATTTT. Translation: CASSRQGTDTQYF.

The table lists this clonotype with a few counts. The chain carries TRBV30 and TRBJ1-1; unclear D gene. Germline V gene data show CDR1 as GTSNPN and CDR2 as SVGIG (reference sequence). The CDR3 runs 11 residues. Trimming pared 4 bases from V and 1 base from J, leaving 4 bases between. CDR3 DNA: TGTGCCTGGAACTGGAACACTGAAGCTTTCTTT. Translated, it gives CAWNWNTEAFF.

The rearrangement links TRBV30 to TRBJ1-2; a weak D match, TRBD1 (5 bases). Trimming pared 8 bases from V and 0 bases from J, leaving 13 bases between. CDR1 GTSNPN and CDR2 SVGIG come from the germline V gene (reference sequence). The CDR3 runs 13 residues. CDR3 coding DNA: TGTGCCAGAGGACACCTAGCTAACTATGGCTACACCTTC. Its protein is CARGHLANYGYTF.

For this clonotype: A junction end diverges from the germline sequence, so it may reflect a read error. The chain links TRBV6-1 to TRBJ1-2, with D unclear. There are 11 residues in the CDR3. From germline, CDR1 is MNHNS and CDR2 SASEGT. The DNA of the CDR3 is TGTGCCAGCAGAGAAGAGTATGGCTACACCTTC. Amino acids: CASREEYGYTF.

J is TRBJ2-7 and V is TRBV29-1, with TRBD1 matching 10 bases. J gave up 3 bases and V 7 bases, and 3 bases lay outside the gene matches. Germline-derived CDR1 and CDR2 are SQVTM and ANQGSEA. This CDR3 has 12 amino acids. CDR3 nucleotides: TGCAGCGGGGGACAGGGGAGCTACGAGCAGTACTTC. It encodes CSGGQGSYEQYF.

On this clonotype itself: An end of the junction does not agree with germline; a read error may underlie this. The gene calls are TRBV10-2 and TRBJ1-6, with D uncertain. The CDR3 is 14 residues long. The V gene's germline CDR1 is WSHSY and CDR2 SAAADI. The CDR3 loop reads CASTPGVLNSPPHF. In DNA, the CDR3 is TGCGCCAGCACCCCTGGGGTCCTTAATTCACCCCCCCACTTT.

In its sample, this clonotype was seen once. This sequence joins TRBV12-3 or TRBV12-4 and TRBJ2-3, with a tentative D call TRBD2 (5 bases). V was trimmed by 3 bases and J by 7 bases, leaving 11 bases between them. The CDR3 length is 13 residues. The CDR3: CASSLPPGNTQYF. The CDR3 coding sequence is TGTGCCAGCAGTTTGCCACCGGGGAATACGCAGTATTTT.

The gene calls are TRBV7-7 and TRBJ1-1; D remains ambiguous. This CDR3 contains 16 residues. Germline V gene sequence: CDR1 SSHAT, CDR2 FNYEAQ (reference sequence). The V end lost 5 bases, the J end lost 1 base, and 17 bases lay between the germline ends. The CDR3 reads CASSPLLIGRNTEAFF. The CDR3 DNA is TGTGCCAGCAGCCCGCTCCTCATCGGCAGGAACACTGAAGCTTTCTTT.

The CDR3 DNA sequence: TGTGCCAGCAGCTTCGGACCCGAAGAGACCCAGTACTTC. The encoded protein is CASSFGPEETQYF. The V gene is TRBV7-2, the J gene TRBJ2-5; no reliable D call. CDR1 SGHTA and CDR2 FQGNSA come from the germline V gene. The CDR3 consists of 13 residues. V dropped 3 bases and J dropped 3 bases, with 8 bases sitting between them.